Listed below are T cell receptor beta chains from one sample, sequenced in a study of T cell repertoires in cytomegalovirus infection. No cognate antigen is known for these TCRs. One entry per CDR3 protein results from TCRdb running MiXCR on the reads. The data contain roughly 220,000 distinct CDR3 sequences, 35% to 40% of them singletons. The input for sequencing was CD8+ T cells from cultured PBMCs, taken from culture after CMV antigen stimulation. These receptors were obtained from a human donor in good health (CMV status not recorded). Some clones in this sample may be carry-over from other donors' samples. The CDR3 runs from the conserved cysteine through the conserved F or W. A D gene is named only where the DNA matches it firmly. Size tells how often a clone was seen (once, few, many) or the class of an expanded clone, and some rows leave it out.

J | V | D | size | CDR3 | DNA
TRBJ2-2 | TRBV6-5 | NA | NA | CASSGQKNTGELFF | TGTGCCAGCAGTGGACAGAAGAACACCGGGGAGCTGTTTTTT
TRBJ2-1 | TRBV7-3 | NA | NA | CASSLRDIDEQFF | TGTGCCAGCAGCTTACGGGACATCGATGAGCAGTTCTTC
TRBJ2-3 | TRBV6-1 | NA | few | CASSEDVQGDTQYF | TGTGCCAGCAGTGAAGATGTTCAGGGAGATACGCAGTATTTT
TRBJ2-6 | TRBV27 | NA | few | CASSNSRANVLTF | TGTGCCAGCAGTAATTCCCGGGCCAACGTCCTGACTTTC
TRBJ2-2 | TRBV28 | NA | NA | CASRTANTGELFF | TGTGCCAGCAGGACAGCTAACACCGGGGAGCTGTTTTTT
TRBJ2-1 | TRBV2 | TRBD1 | NA | CASSGETGINYNEQFF | TGTGCCAGCAGTGGGGAGACAGGGATAAACTACAATGAGCAGTTCTTC
TRBJ1-1 | TRBV14 | NA | few | CASSQDPQTLEGTEAFF | TGTGCCAGCAGCCAAGATCCTCAGACTCTTGAGGGCACTGAAGCTTTCTTT
TRBJ2-3 | TRBV7-3 | TRBD2 | NA | CASSLGAGGGDTQYF | TGTGCCAGCAGCTTAGGGGCGGGAGGAGGGGATACGCAGTATTTT
TRBJ2-7 | TRBV5-1 | NA | NA | CASSVTPSYEQYF | TGCGCCAGCAGCGTGACACCTTCCTACGAGCAGTACTTC
TRBJ2-7 | TRBV27 | NA | NA | CASSTSGTSSYEQYF | TGTGCCAGCAGCACTTCCGGGACAAGCTCCTACGAGCAGTACTTC
TRBJ2-7 | TRBV7-9 | NA | NA | CASSLGEDSTGGRQYF | TGTGCCAGCAGCTTGGGAGAGGACAGTACGGGGGGACGGCAGTACTTC
TRBJ2-2 | TRBV7-9 | NA | NA | CASSLGARSNTGELFF | TGTGCCAGCAGCTTAGGAGCCCGATCGAACACCGGGGAGCTGTTTTTT
TRBJ2-7 | TRBV28 | TRBD1 | many | CASSTGGQGIREQYF | TGTGCCAGCAGCACGGGGGGACAGGGGATTCGGGAGCAGTACTTC
TRBJ2-1 | TRBV5-6 | NA | NA | CASNSGFNEQFF | TGTGCCAGCAACTCCGGTTTCAATGAGCAGTTCTTC
TRBJ2-1 | TRBV6-1 | TRBD1 | few | CASRNYRGRDEQFF | TGTGCCAGCAGGAATTACAGGGGGCGGGATGAGCAGTTCTTC
TRBJ1-6 | TRBV7-6 | NA | many | CASSLKTGSYNSPLHF | TGTGCCAGCAGCTTAAAGACAGGCTCATATAATTCACCCCTCCACTTT
TRBJ1-1 | TRBV19 | NA | NA | CASSTYTGLGTEAFF | TGTGCCAGTAGTACCTACACAGGGTTGGGCACTGAAGCTTTCTTT
TRBJ2-7 | TRBV28 | NA | NA | CASSLNPATTNSYEQYF | TGTGCCAGCAGTTTAAACCCGGCGACAACCAACTCCTACGAGCAGTACTTC
TRBJ2-2 | TRBV15 | NA | NA | CATSRQATNTGELFF | TGTGCCACCAGCAGACAGGCAACGAACACCGGGGAGCTGTTTTTT
TRBJ2-7 | TRBV12-5 | NA | NA | CASGLQGFYEQYF | TGTGCTAGTGGTTTACAGGGTTTCTACGAGCAGTACTTC
TRBJ1-5 | TRBV28 | NA | few | CASSSPGQYQPQHF | TGTGCCAGCAGTTCCCCTGGACAGTATCAGCCCCAGCATTTT
TRBJ1-4 | TRBV12-3/TRBV12-4 | NA | NA | CASSSRDFTNEKLFF | TGTGCCAGCAGTTCCCGGGACTTCACTAATGAAAAACTGTTTTTT
TRBJ1-1 | TRBV19 | NA | NA | CASRADVGAGTEAFF | TGTGCCAGTAGGGCTGATGTAGGGGCCGGTACTGAAGCTTTCTTT
TRBJ2-3 | TRBV27 | NA | NA | CASRPRQGTDTQYF | TGTGCCAGCAGACCCCGACAGGGCACAGATACGCAGTATTTT
TRBJ2-7 | TRBV19 | TRBD1 | once | CASSITGGRIYEQYF | TGTGCCAGTAGTATAACAGGGGGCCGTATCTACGAGCAGTACTTC
TRBJ1-1 | TRBV19 | TRBD1 | NA | CASSIGPGGYSNTEAFF | TGTGCCAGTAGTATTGGTCCAGGGGGCTATTCTAACACTGAAGCTTTCTTT
TRBJ2-1 | TRBV7-4 | NA | NA | CASSPGGDEQFF | TGTGCCAGCAGCCCCGGAGGGGATGAGCAGTTCTTC
TRBJ1-1 | TRBV25-1 | NA | few | CASSEYGKGTEAFF | TGTGCCAGCAGTGAATATGGGAAAGGCACTGAAGCTTTCTTT
TRBJ1-2 | TRBV5-1 | TRBD1 | NA | CASSWTGYGYTF | TGCGCCAGCAGCTGGACAGGGTATGGCTACACCTTC
TRBJ2-3 | TRBV19 | NA | NA | CASSIVDSSTDTQYF | TGTGCCAGTAGTATAGTAGACAGTAGCACAGATACGCAGTATTTT
TRBJ2-1 | TRBV7-8 | NA | NA | CASSSLWVSQNEQFF | TGTGCCAGCAGCTCCCTTTGGGTGTCACAGAATGAGCAGTTCTTC
TRBJ2-7 | TRBV7-2 | NA | many | CASSLFPTGSPSTYEQYF | TGTGCCAGCAGCTTATTCCCCACAGGGTCCCCGAGTACCTACGAGCAGTACTTC
TRBJ1-2 | TRBV7-9 | TRBD1 | NA | CASTDRVDYGYTF | TGTGCCAGCACGGACAGGGTTGACTATGGCTACACCTTC
TRBJ2-1 | TRBV6-2/TRBV6-3 | TRBD2 | NA | CASSLFGEGYNEQFF | TGTGCCAGCAGCCTTTTCGGGGAGGGGTACAATGAGCAGTTCTTC
TRBJ2-3 | TRBV7-2 | NA | NA | CASSFLWSSTDTQYF | TGTGCCAGCAGCTTTTTATGGTCTAGCACAGATACGCAGTATTTT
TRBJ1-5 | TRBV4-1 | NA | once | CASSQDLEGSQPQHF | TGCGCCAGCAGCCAAGATTTGGAGGGGAGCCAGCCCCAGCATTTT
TRBJ2-1 | TRBV7-8 | NA | many | CASSHPRGTAYNEQFF | TGTGCCAGCAGCCACCCCCGCGGGACAGCCTACAATGAGCAGTTCTTC
TRBJ2-1 | TRBV27 | TRBD1 | few | CASTRQGSYNEQFF | TGTGCCAGCACCAGACAGGGTTCCTACAATGAGCAGTTCTTC
TRBJ2-2 | TRBV7-8 | NA | NA | CASSSGLPQGPGELFF | TGTGCCAGCAGCTCGGGACTACCACAGGGGCCCGGGGAGCTGTTTTTT
TRBJ2-1 | TRBV7-3 | NA | NA | CASSLPRGLGQFF | TGTGCCAGCAGCTTACCCAGGGGTTTGGGGCAGTTCTTC
TRBJ1-2 | TRBV29-1 | NA | NA | CSVEDRSGGANYGYTF | TGCAGCGTTGAAGATCGATCGGGTGGAGCTAACTATGGCTACACCTTC
TRBJ1-2 | TRBV4-1 | NA | NA | CASSQIGTEYGYTF | TGCGCCAGCAGCCAGATAGGGACGGAATATGGCTACACCTTC
TRBJ1-1 | TRBV30 | NA | NA | CAWSQFGGTEAFF | TGTGCCTGGAGTCAGTTCGGTGGGACTGAAGCTTTCTTT
TRBJ1-1 | TRBV7-8 | NA | many | CASSLGLREAFF | TGTGCCAGCAGCTTAGGACTTAGAGAAGCTTTCTTT
TRBJ2-2 | TRBV28 | TRBD2 | NA | CASRAGLAGVTGELFF | TGTGCCAGCAGGGCGGGACTAGCGGGAGTCACCGGGGAGCTGTTTTTT
TRBJ1-1 | TRBV14 | TRBD1 | NA | CASSQDPPPGTGLLTEAFF | TGTGCCAGCAGCCAAGATCCCCCCCCCGGGACAGGTTTGCTCACTGAAGCTTTCTTT
TRBJ2-3 | TRBV7-8 | NA | few | CASSHRDSTDTQYF | TGTGCCAGCAGCCATCGGGACAGCACAGATACGCAGTATTTT
TRBJ1-1 | TRBV27 | TRBD1 | NA | CASSSYIRTGETEAFF | TGTGCCAGCAGTTCCTATATACGGACAGGGGAGACTGAAGCTTTCTTT
TRBJ1-5 | TRBV6-8 | TRBD1 | NA | CASRTTGGNQPQHF | TGTGCCAGCAGAACCACAGGGGGCAATCAGCCCCAGCATTTT